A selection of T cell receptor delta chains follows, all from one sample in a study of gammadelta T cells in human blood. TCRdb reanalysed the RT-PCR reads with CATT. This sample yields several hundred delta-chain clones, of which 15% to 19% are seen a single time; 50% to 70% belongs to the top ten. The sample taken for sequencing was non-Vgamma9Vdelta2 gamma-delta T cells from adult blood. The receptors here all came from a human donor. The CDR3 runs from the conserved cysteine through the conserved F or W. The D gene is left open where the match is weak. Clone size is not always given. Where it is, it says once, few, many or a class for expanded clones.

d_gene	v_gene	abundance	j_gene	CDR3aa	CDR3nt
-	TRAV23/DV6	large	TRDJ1	CAVERDLPRLYLPWGATSRRPYTDKLIF	TGTGCCGTGGAAAGGGACCTTCCCCGATTATACCTCCCTTGGGGAGCGACTAGCCGAAGGCCGTACACCGATAAACTCATCTTT
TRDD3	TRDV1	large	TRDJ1	CALGARGYKLIF	TGTGCTCTTGGGGCCCGGGGATACAAACTCATCTTT
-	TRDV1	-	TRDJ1	CALGGPLLSTIRDKKLIF	TGTGCTCTTGGGGGCCCACTCCTCTCTACTATAAGGGACAAAAAACTCATCTTT
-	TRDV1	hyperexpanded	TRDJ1	CALGEFKGGPYLTTMGKLIF	TGTGCTCTTGGGGAATTTAAGGGAGGGCCCTACCTTACGACAATGGGTAAACTCATCTTT
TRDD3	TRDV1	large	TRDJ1	CALGELGALPGTGGSYTDKLIF	TGTGCTCTTGGGGAACTAGGGGCCCTTCCTGGTACTGGGGGATCGTACACCGATAAACTCATCTTT
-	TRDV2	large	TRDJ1	CACDTERGHTDKLIF	TGTGCCTGTGACACCGAGAGGGGACACACCGATAAACTCATCTTT
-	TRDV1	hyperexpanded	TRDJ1	CALGETRGWYTDKLIF	TGTGCTCTTGGGGAAACACGGGGCTGGTACACCGATAAACTCATCTTT
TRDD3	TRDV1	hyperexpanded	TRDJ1	CALGELVVFFPSLYWGSPERLIF	TGTGCTCTTGGGGAACTAGTGGTTTTCTTCCCAAGCCTGTACTGGGGTTCCCCGGAGCGACTCATCTTT
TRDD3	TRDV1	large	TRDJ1	CALRTGGYLDDKLIF	TGTGCTCTTCGTACTGGGGGATACTTGGACGATAAACTCATCTTT
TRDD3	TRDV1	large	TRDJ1	CALGEFYWGIHYPKLIF	TGTGCTCTTGGGGAATTCTACTGGGGGATACATTACCCTAAACTCATCTTT
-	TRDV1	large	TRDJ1	CALGELSFVGVAYTDKLIF	TGTGCTCTTGGGGAACTATCCTTTGTGGGGGTCGCGTACACCGATAAACTCATCTTT
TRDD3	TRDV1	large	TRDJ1	CALGEIVPSKFVGDTGWFFDKLIF	TGTGCTCTTGGGGAAATTGTACCTTCCAAGTTCGTGGGGGATACCGGTTGGTTTTTCGATAAACTCATCTTT
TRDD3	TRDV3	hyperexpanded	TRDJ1	CAFFESLDWGNKLIF	TGTGCCTTTTTCGAGTCCCTCGACTGGGGGAATAAACTCATCTTT
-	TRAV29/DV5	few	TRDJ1	CAASQYSPGRYTDKLIF	TGTGCAGCAAGCCAGTACTCTCCGGGGAGATACACTGATAAACTCATCTTT
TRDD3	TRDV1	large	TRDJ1	CALGDIQPAFLRPLTGGYAINTDKLIF	TGTGCTCTTGGGGATATTCAACCGGCCTTCCTACGTCCTCTTACTGGGGGATACGCAATAAATACCGATAAACTCATCTTT
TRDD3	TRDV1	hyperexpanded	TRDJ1	CALGPRRVLGARKSYTDKLIF	TGTGCTCTTGGGCCCCGCAGGGTACTGGGGGCAAGAAAATCGTACACCGATAAACTCATCTTT
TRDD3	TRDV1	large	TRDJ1	CALGEWAKFLFPGDGAKLIF	TGTGCTCTTGGGGAATGGGCCAAATTCCTTTTTCCGGGGGATGGGGCTAAACTCATCTTT
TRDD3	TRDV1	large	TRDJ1	CALGERWGRFGLGEPYTDKLIF	TGTGCTCTTGGGGAACGGTGGGGAAGATTCGGACTGGGGGAGCCATACACCGATAAACTCATCTTT
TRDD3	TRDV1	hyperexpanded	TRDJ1	CALGEFYARRGYAKSDKLIF	TGTGCTCTTGGGGAATTTTACGCCCGTAGGGGATACGCAAAGTCCGATAAACTCATCTTT
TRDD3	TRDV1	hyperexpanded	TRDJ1	CALGETAFLWGIHQTDKLIF	TGTGCTCTTGGGGAAACTGCCTTCCTCTGGGGGATACATCAAACCGATAAACTCATCTTT
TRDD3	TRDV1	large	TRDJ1	CALGELCTWGYTDKLIF	TGTGCTCTTGGGGAACTTTGTACCTGGGGGTACACCGATAAACTCATCTTT
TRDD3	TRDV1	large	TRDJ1	CALGVSTHPPSYQYWGIPYTDKLIF	TGTGCTCTTGGGGTCTCCACCCATCCGCCTTCCTATCAGTACTGGGGGATTCCGTACACCGATAAACTCATCTTT
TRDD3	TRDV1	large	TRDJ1	CALGEGTSYILTGVPSPVKLIF	TGTGCTCTTGGGGAAGGTACTTCTTATATCTTGACTGGGGTGCCATCGCCCGTCAAACTCATCTTT
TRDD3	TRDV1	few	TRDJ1	CALGELCTWGYTAKLIF	TGTGCTCTTGGAGAACTTTGTACCTGGGGGTACACCGCTAAACTCATCTTT
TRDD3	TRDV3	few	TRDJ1	CAFFESLDWGIHQTDKLIF	TGTGCCTTTTTCGAGTCCCTCGACTGGGGGATACATCAAACCGATAAACTCATCTTT
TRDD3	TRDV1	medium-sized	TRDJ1	CALGDASTCSTGGYPNTDKLIF	TGTGCTCTTGGGGATGCTTCCACATGCAGTACTGGGGGATACCCTAATACCGATAAACTCATCTTT
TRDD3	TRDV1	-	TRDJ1	CALGETAFLRFTGGYAFTAYTDKLIF	TGTGCTCTTGGGGAAACTGCCTTCCTACGGTTCACTGGGGGATACGCGTTTACCGCTTACACCGATAAACTCATCTTT
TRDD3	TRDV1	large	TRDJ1	CALGDILGDTDKLIF	TGTGCTCTTGGGGATATACTGGGGGACACCGATAAACTCATCTTT
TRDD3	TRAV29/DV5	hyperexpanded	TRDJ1	CAASQYSPGIYTDKLIF	TGTGCAGCAAGCCAGTACTCTCCGGGGATATACACCGATAAACTCATCTTT
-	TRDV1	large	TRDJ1	CALGELRGRPWGFLPYTDKLIF	TGTGCTCTTGGGGAACTCAGGGGACGGCCCTGGGGCTTTTTGCCGTACACCGATAAACTCATCTTT
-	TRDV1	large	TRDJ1	CALGDSRTGLPNRRGIPDTDKLIF	TGTGCTCTTGGGGACTCCAGAACAGGCCTTCCTAATCGGAGGGGGATCCCTGACACCGATAAACTCATCTTT
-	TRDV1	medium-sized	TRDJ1	CALGELRASYSFQYWGTQYTDKLIF	TGTGCTCTTGGGGAACTGAGGGCTTCCTACTCTTTCCAGTACTGGGGGACCCAGTACACCGATAAACTCATCTTT